This T cell receptor beta chain was profiled in a study of T cell responses to AZD1222 COVID-19 vaccine. The V and J ends lost 3 bases and 13 bases respectively, with 16 bases between them. This CDR3 spans 13 amino acids. Germline V lookup: CDR1 SGHNT, CDR2 YYREEE (reference sequence). Using immunoSEQ multiplex PCR, the repertoire was profiled, and TCRdb retains in-frame clones only, with some absent. The sample has roughly 66,000 clones; 85% to 90% are singletons. The receptor's source is an adult who received the MenACWY meningococcal vaccine as a control. The J gene is TRBJ1-4, the V gene TRBV5-4; D remains ambiguous. The sequences come from peripheral blood, collected 28 days after the second dose of the MenACWY control vaccine. The CDR3 nucleotides read TGTGCCAGCAGCTGGCGGGATTCAGGACCACTGTTTTTT. Amino acid sequence: CASSWRDSGPLFF.